These 8 T cell receptor beta chains originate from one sample sequenced in a study of cytomegalovirus exposure and HLA in healthy donors. 60 Vbeta and 13 Jbeta primers were used in PCR. TCRdb keeps only in-frame clones here, not all; method: immunoSEQ multiplex PCR. The sample gives about 190,000 clones, more than 65% of which show up once; roughly 3.6% is in the top ten. The sample comprised PBMCs. The receptors derive from a man between 35 and 55 years old in good health and CMV-seropositive.

The V call is TRBV5-1, the J call TRBJ2-7, with a tentative D call TRBD2 (5 bases). Germline loops: CDR1 SGHRS, CDR2 YFSETQ. Trimming left V 4 bases short and J 4 bases short, with 21 bases between. This CDR3 has 16 residues. The DNA of the CDR3 is TGCGCCAGCAGCCGGTTACTAGAGACTACTCATTACGAGCAGTACTTC. It codes for CASSRLLETTHYEQYF.

The rearrangement joins TRBV5-8 to TRBJ2-7; TRBD1 is a possible D gene (7 bases). The germline gives CDR1 SGHTS, CDR2 YDEGEE. Trimming left V 4 bases short and J 5 bases short, with 19 bases between. This CDR3 is 15 amino acids long. CDR3 in DNA: TGTGCCAGCAGCGGCCGACGACAGGGAGGAAACGAGCAGTACTTC. Translation gives CASSGRRQGGNEQYF.

With regard to this clone: Additional DNA sequences in this sample encode the identical CDR3. The rearrangement joins TRBV2 to TRBJ2-1; D gene ambiguous. Germline-derived CDR1 and CDR2 are SNHLY and FYNNEI. Trimming shortened V by 1 base and J by 5 bases, and 3 bases separated the two germline ends. This CDR3 spans 12 amino acids. CDR3 loop: CASSEGDNEQFF. The CDR3 DNA sequence: TGTGCCAGCAGTGAAGGCGACAATGAGCAGTTCTTC. The full variable domain, its missing parts supplied by reference TRBV2 and TRBJ2-1, is EPEVTQTPSHQVTQMGQEVILRCVPISNHLYFYWYRQILGQKVEFLVSFYNNEISEKSEIFDDQFSVERPDGSNFTLKIRSTKLEDSAMYFCASSEGDNEQFFGPGTRLTVL.

This rearrangement joins TRBV18 to TRBJ2-6; the D gene is possibly TRBD2 (7 bases). Germline V lookup: CDR1 KGHSH, CDR2 LQKENI. V dropped 5 bases and J dropped 3 bases, with 14 bases sitting between them. This CDR3 is built from 16 residues. CDR3 amino acids: CASSSYREGGANVLTF. The CDR3 bases are TGTGCCAGCTCATCCTACAGGGAGGGTGGGGCCAACGTCCTGACTTTC.

The rearrangement uses TRBV18 and TRBJ2-3; D is perhaps TRBD2 (5 bases). CDR1 is KGHSH, CDR2 LQKENI, per germline. The CDR3 runs 13 residues. Trimming shortened V by 1 base and J by 11 bases, and 13 bases separated the two germline ends. The CDR3: CASSPLGENWQYF. The CDR3 bases are TGTGCCAGCTCACCACTTGGGGAGAATTGGCAGTATTTT.

The rearrangement uses TRBV6-1 and TRBJ2-7, with 7 nucleotides matching TRBD1. Germline loops: CDR1 MNHNS, CDR2 SASEGT. Trimming removed 5 bases from V and 6 bases from J; junction bases left unmatched: 7. CDR3 length: 13 residues. The DNA for the CDR3 is TGTGCCAGCAGTTCGGGACAGCTTTCCGAGCAGTACTTC. It codes for CASSSGQLSEQYF.

V is TRBV19 and J is TRBJ1-1; TRBD1 aligns across 10 bases. V trimming: 1 base; J trimming: 6 bases; junction bases outside the gene matches: 5. The germline V gene encodes CDR1 LNHDA and CDR2 SQIVND (reference sequence). The CDR3 has 15 residues. The CDR3 protein is CASSIGQGAFSEAFF. The CDR3 region has the DNA TGTGCCAGTAGTATAGGACAGGGGGCTTTCTCTGAAGCTTTCTTT.

This clone was recorded only once. The sample carries other DNA sequences with the same CDR3. The chain combines TRBV11-3 with TRBJ2-7; tentatively, D is TRBD1 (5 bases). The CDR3 covers 13 residues. Per germline, CDR1 SGHNT and CDR2 YENEEA. The V and J ends lost 5 bases and 0 bases respectively, with 8 bases between them. The CDR3 protein is CASSLDSSYEQYF. CDR3 nucleotide sequence: TGTGCCAGCAGCCTTGACAGCTCCTACGAGCAGTACTTC.